Listed here are 11 T cell receptor beta chains from one sample, sequenced in a study of cytomegalovirus exposure and HLA in healthy donors. Primers included in the PCR were 60 Vbeta and 13 Jbeta primers. Assay: immunoSEQ multiplex PCR; the TCRdb copy retains only in-frame clones and omits some. Among 180,000 or so clones listed, around 80% were seen once. Sequenced input: PBMCs. The receptors stem from a girl aged 10 to 17 in good health and CMV-seropositive.

This sequence joins TRBV5-4 and TRBJ2-5; 10 bases match TRBD1. Germline lookup yields CDR1 SGHNT and CDR2 YYREEE (reference sequence). The CDR3 contains 15 residues. Trimming at V came to 4 bases and at J to 5 bases, leaving 8 bases not matched to a gene. The CDR3 sequence: CASSPTGGGGETQYF. The CDR3 coding sequence is TGTGCCAGCAGCCCGACAGGGGGCGGGGGGGAGACCCAGTACTTC.

J is TRBJ2-7 and V is TRBV27; 7 bases line up with TRBD1. The CDR3 consists of 15 residues. The J segment lost 1 base and the V segment lost 2 bases, leaving 5 bases of the junction unmatched. Germline V gene sequence: CDR1 MNHEY, CDR2 SMNVEV (reference sequence). The CDR3: CASSLAGTASYEQYF. In DNA form, the CDR3 reads TGTGCCAGCAGTTTAGCCGGGACAGCATCCTACGAGCAGTACTTC.

The V gene is TRBV7-2, the J gene TRBJ1-5; TRBD1 might be the D (5 bases). CDR1 is SGHTA and CDR2 is FQGNSA in the germline V gene. Deletions cut 2 bases from V and 3 bases from J, with 11 bases between. This CDR3 comprises 15 residues. CDR3 residues: CASSLTTDFNQPQHF. CDR3 DNA: TGTGCCAGCAGCTTAACGACAGATTTCAATCAGCCCCAGCATTTT.

This clone came up a few times. The CDR3 reads CASSLDSSGGRNTGELFF. The CDR3 nucleotides are TGTGCCAGCAGCTTAGATTCGAGTGGCGGGAGGAACACCGGGGAGCTGTTTTTT. The chain links TRBV11-3 to TRBJ2-2; 7 bases match TRBD2. V gave up 0 bases and J gave up 1 base; unmatched junction bases: 8. The germline V gene has CDR1 SGHNT and CDR2 YENEEA. The length of the CDR3 is 18 residues.

The count of this clone is one. This rearrangement joins TRBV10-3 to TRBJ2-2; 12 bases are a match to TRBD2. CDR1 and CDR2 from the germline V gene are ENHRY and SYGVKD. Trimming took 7 bases from V and 5 from J; bases not matched to a gene: 14. The CDR3 contains 18 residues. The CDR3 loop is CAITGWLAGGPETGELFF. The CDR3 DNA reads as TGTGCCATCACTGGGTGGCTAGCGGGAGGGCCAGAAACCGGGGAGCTGTTTTTT.

The chain links TRBV7-2 to TRBJ2-4; 11 nucleotides match TRBD2. V gave up 1 base and J gave up 2 bases; unmatched junction bases: 10. Germline V lookup: CDR1 SGHTA, CDR2 FQGNSA. CDR3 length: 19 amino acids. CDR3 nucleotide sequence: TGTGCCAGCAGCTTAGGGCTAGCGGGAGGTCAATTTACCAAAAACATTCAGTACTTC. This translates into CASSLGLAGGQFTKNIQYF.

The gene calls are TRBV25-1 and TRBJ2-5; D not certain. The J call may be incorrect, as the DNA end agrees better with TRBJ2-7. The germline CDR1 and CDR2 sequences are MGHDK and SYGVNS. The CDR3 length is 11 residues. CDR3 coding DNA: TGTGCCAGCTCCGGGTCCTACGAGCAGTACTTC. Translated: CASSGSYEQYF.

The J gene is TRBJ2-1, the V gene TRBV2, with TRBD1 identical over 9 bases. Losses at the gene ends were 6 bases for V and 4 bases for J; bases not matched to a gene: 7. The CDR3 is made up of 15 amino acids. Germline CDR1 is SNHLY and CDR2 is FYNNEI. CDR3 sequence (DNA): TGTGCCAGCAGGCCCAGGACAGGGGTTTACAATGAGCAGTTCTTC. This encodes CASRPRTGVYNEQFF.

The J gene is TRBJ2-5, the V gene TRBV30; the match to TRBD2 covers 7 bases. V trimming: 4 bases; J trimming: 1 base; junction bases outside the gene matches: 6. The length of the CDR3 is 14 residues. Germline values: CDR1 GTSNPN, CDR2 SVGIG (reference sequence). Written as DNA, the CDR3 is TGTGCCTGGAACGCGGGAGTTGTCCAAGAGACCCAGTACTTC. As protein: CAWNAGVVQETQYF.

V and J are TRBV10-3 and TRBJ1-1; D not certain. Per the germline V gene, CDR1 is ENHRY and CDR2 is SYGVKD. The CDR3 totals 16 residues. Trimming pared 2 bases from V and 3 bases from J, leaving 16 bases between. The CDR3 reads CAISEGFMGLHTEAFF. The CDR3, as DNA: TGTGCCATCAGTGAGGGGTTCATGGGCCTCCACACTGAAGCTTTCTTT.

The rearrangement joins TRBV7-9 to TRBJ1-4; 7 bases map to TRBD1. The CDR3 has 15 residues. Germline V lookup: CDR1 SEHNR, CDR2 FQNEAQ (reference sequence). The V segment lost 6 bases and the J segment 6 bases; nucleotides outside the gene matches: 10. CDR3 protein: CASRSPGQTHEKLFF. CDR3 coding DNA: TGTGCCAGCAGATCTCCGGGACAGACCCATGAAAAACTGTTTTTT.